What follows is one T cell receptor (beta chain) and its context. Its antigen is unknown. Within one base of it there is no much larger clone, and no base qualities were kept. Libraries were constructed by 5' RACE. TCRdb shows the sequencer as Illumina HiSeq 2500. A second PCR of about 7 to 12 cycles was run with a J-beta primer mix and a sample-barcoded 5' primer. Each TCR beta cDNA molecule received a unique molecular identifier from a template-switch 5' adaptor carrying 12 random nucleotides. Each sample yielded at least 2.5 million CDR3-containing paired-end reads. First-strand cDNA was synthesized from all RNA with the Mint cDNA synthesis kit, primed by a TRBC-specific oligonucleotide. All cDNA was treated with uracil-DNA glycosylase and then went through a first 18-cycle PCR with the universal primers M1SS and BC2_uni_R. Concerning the study's data processing: Each sample was normalized by randomly selecting 1 million high-quality reads, each carrying a distinct molecular identifier. Reads with shared molecular identifiers were discarded instead of being binned into consensus sequences. MiTCR, with a Q25 quality threshold and the strictest error-elimination algorithm, was used for CDR3 identification, clonotype clustering and error correction. A nonparametric unseen species model using Euler transformation provided a lower-bound estimate of total TCR beta diversity. In TCRdb, the public reads were trimmed at Q25 with fastp and aligned with MiXCR, with productive beta chains retained. When rows share a CDR3 protein, they turn into one entry using the most common DNA and genes. TCRdb assigned the V and J calls; the authors' analysis was not used. This sample is represented by roughly 800,000 distinct CDR3 sequences; more than 20% of them were singletons. The biggest ten clones account for 3% to 4.5% of the sample.

CDR1 and CDR2 (SGHRS, YFSETQ) derive from the germline V gene. V loses 3 bases at its end and J loses 0 bases; junction bases beyond the gene matches: 6. The CDR3, cysteine through phenylalanine, is 16 amino acids long. The read is trimmed to its CDR3 DNA, 48 bases read in frame from base 1. This sample is drawn from a study of blood T cells in healthy people across ages (dated by TCRdb to about 2015). Regarding the complete study: Template switching captured roughly one uniquely barcoded TCR beta cDNA molecule per two T cells in model experiments. Age-related changes in TCR beta repertoire diversity were measured in the study by deep sequencing normalized with unique cDNA molecular identifiers. The donors were divided into four age groups: young (average about 16 years), middle-aged (almost 40), aged (about 60) and long-lived (about 84). Two additional independent replicas of 1 million unique cDNA reads from the same blood draw were analyzed for two donors (one aged 18 to 30 and one aged 80 or older). Here is what the overall study found, with its caveats: Compared with the aged group, the long-lived group had more naive CD4+ T cells, fewer expanded clones and increased TCR diversity, suggesting age selection. The CMV infection status of donors was not known, potentially confounding age-related changes in expanded clonotypes. As age increased, observed TCR beta diversity per million T cells dropped in a roughly linear way, and a significant reduction was already evident by age roughly 36. Total diversity estimates from one million sequenced T cells were considered lower bounds and underestimates. A strong correlation was found between observed TCR beta diversity and the percentage of naive T cells measured by flow cytometry. Because profiling used bulk unsorted PBMCs, naive and antigen-experienced compartments could not be compared conclusively.

Systemically healthy Caucasian individuals from Russia, around 38 in total and aged roughly 6 to 100 years, were included as donors. Each donor gave 8 to 10 milliliters of peripheral blood, collected into EDTA-treated Vacutainer tubes. Ficoll-Paque density-gradient centrifugation was used to isolate PBMCs, with at least 6.5 million per sample. Trizol reagent was used to extract total RNA from the PBMCs, yielding at least 6 micrograms per sample. The percentages of naive CD45RAhigh/CD27high T cells were determined by flow cytometry on a PBMC aliquot from every donor. These data are also associated with another study on T cells of mothers and their children. The second study also describes: The donors were nine systemically healthy Caucasian individuals, made up of three mothers and their six children. cDNA synthesis consumed the entire amount of extracted RNA, loaded at roughly 1.5 ug RNA in each 15 ul reaction. In the second PCR, sample barcodes and 2-4 random nucleotides were introduced via the M1S primer. Over 8 million TCR beta CDR3 reads were obtained for each mother, and about 3 million reads were obtained for each child. In both related and unrelated pairs, thymic selection shapes the output of TCR recombination in a similar way, with inherited differences having only a minor effect. Normalized repertoire overlap was always slightly but never significantly higher in related than unrelated mother-child pairs. No persistent microchimeric T cell clones were detected, at a sensitivity of 90 to 100 clones per million clonotypes. The study used deep NGS to compare TCR beta repertoires of mothers and children, seeking features distinguishing related mother-child pairs from unrelated individuals. The mean age was around 40 +/- 4 years for the mothers and about 10 +/- 4 years for the children. Libraries were sequenced on Illumina HiSeq 2000 with 100+100 nt paired-end reads after adapter ligation with NEBNext reagents. To prevent cross-contamination, the mother and child libraries were prepared one month apart and sequenced in separate runs. Between 500,000 and 2,000,000 distinct TCR beta clonotypes were identified per donor. Naive TCR beta clonotypes were estimated from low-frequency clonotypes matched to each donor's FACS-determined naive share, without sorting.

The sequence joins TRBV5-1 to TRBJ2-7; 10 middle bases align to TRBD2. The TCR originated in a boy younger than 18 in good health. Sequencing input: blood. CDR3 reads: CASSSSSGSTSYEQYF. The DNA sequence is given as TGCGCCAGCAGCTCATCTAGCGGGAGCACCTCCTACGAGCAGTACTTC.